The clone carrying this T cell receptor (beta chain) was observed at least ten times. This specimen comes from a study of T-cell reconstitution after alpha-beta-depleted transplantation in children. This sample's TCRbeta library carried unique molecular identifier barcodes. One entry per CDR3 protein results from TCRdb running MiXCR on the PCR reads. The sample yields approximately 91,000 distinct CDR3 sequences, 7.5% to 9.5% seen once. CDR3 length: 14 residues. V was clipped by 2 bases and J by 0 bases, with 4 bases between them. Germline V lookup: CDR1 MNHEY, CDR2 SMNVEV (reference sequence). Sample: PBMCs from the stem cell graft donor, taken from the stem cell graft. The chain joins TRBV27 to TRBJ2-2; D gene uncertain. The clonotype was recovered from a human donor who donated a stem cell graft to a child with congenital amegakaryocytic thrombocytopenia. Here the CDR3 reads CASSLRPNTGELFF. The CDR3 coding sequence is TGTGCCAGCAGTTTACGTCCGAACACCGGGGAGCTGTTTTTT.